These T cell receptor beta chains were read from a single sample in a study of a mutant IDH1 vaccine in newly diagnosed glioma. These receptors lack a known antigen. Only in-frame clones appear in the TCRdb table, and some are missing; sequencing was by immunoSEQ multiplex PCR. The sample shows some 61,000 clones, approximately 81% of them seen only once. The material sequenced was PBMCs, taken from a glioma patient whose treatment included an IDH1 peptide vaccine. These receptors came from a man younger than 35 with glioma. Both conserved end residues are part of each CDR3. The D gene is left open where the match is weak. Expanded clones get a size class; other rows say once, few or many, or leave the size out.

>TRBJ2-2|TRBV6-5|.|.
CASRLFPQGGELFF
TGTGCCAGCAGGCTTTTCCCTCAGGGCGGGGAGCTGTTTTTT
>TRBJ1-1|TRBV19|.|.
CASSMIGYTEAFF
TGTGCCAGTAGTATGATTGGGTACACTGAAGCTTTCTTT
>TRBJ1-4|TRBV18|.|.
CASSPLGSQATNEKLFF
TGTGCCAGCTCACCACTGGGATCTCAGGCAACTAATGAAAAACTGTTTTTT
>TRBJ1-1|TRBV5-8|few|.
CASSLVPGRTEAFF
TGTGCCAGCAGCTTGGTTCCGGGGAGGACTGAAGCTTTCTTT
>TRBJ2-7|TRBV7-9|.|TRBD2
CASSLMSGGYEQYF
TGTGCCAGCAGCTTGATGAGCGGGGGCTACGAGCAGTACTTC
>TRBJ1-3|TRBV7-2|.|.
CASRSGPSGNTIYF
TGTGCCAGCAGATCGGGGCCCTCTGGAAACACCATATATTTT
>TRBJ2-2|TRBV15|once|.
CATSSEGPGELFF
TGTGCCACCAGCAGTGAGGGACCCGGGGAGCTGTTTTTT
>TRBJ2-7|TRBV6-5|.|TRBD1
CASRAGTGPKQYF
TGTGCCAGCCGAGCCGGGACAGGCCCGAAGCAGTACTTC
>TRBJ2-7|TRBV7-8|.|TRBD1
CASSLRDRGMYEQYF
TGTGCCAGCAGCTTACGGGACAGGGGGATGTACGAGCAGTACTTC
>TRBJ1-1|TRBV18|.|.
CASSLFQGPMNTEAFF
TGTGCCAGCTCACTGTTTCAGGGTCCCATGAACACTGAAGCTTTCTTT
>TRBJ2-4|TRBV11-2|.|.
CASSPIQKTKNIQYF
TGTGCCAGCAGCCCGATACAGAAAACCAAAAACATTCAGTACTTC
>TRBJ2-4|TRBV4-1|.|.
CASSQAGDPQGEGKNIQYF
TGCGCCAGCAGCCAGGCGGGGGATCCACAGGGGGAAGGCAAAAACATTCAGTACTTC
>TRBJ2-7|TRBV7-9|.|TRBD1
CASSPTGDPYEQYF
TGTGCCAGCAGCCCGACAGGGGATCCCTACGAGCAGTACTTC
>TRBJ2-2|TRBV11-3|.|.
CASSLRRPGELFF
TGTGCCAGCAGCTTACGGCGCCCCGGGGAGCTGTTTTTT
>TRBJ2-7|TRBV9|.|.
CASATGNGAGVEQYF
TGTGCCAGCGCGACTGGGAATGGGGCCGGCGTGGAGCAGTACTTC
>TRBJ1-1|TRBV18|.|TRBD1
CASSPGVPGGPNTEAFF
TGTGCCAGCTCACCAGGAGTACCAGGGGGACCGAACACTGAAGCTTTCTTT
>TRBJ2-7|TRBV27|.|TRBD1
CASSPDRVEQYF
TGTGCCAGCAGCCCCGACAGGGTCGAGCAGTACTTC
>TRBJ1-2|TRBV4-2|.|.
CASSQETGGYGYTF
TGTGCCAGCAGCCAAGAGACCGGGGGCTATGGCTACACCTTC
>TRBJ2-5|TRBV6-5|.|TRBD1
CASSYSTGKETQYF
TGTGCCAGCAGTTATTCGACAGGGAAAGAGACCCAGTACTTC
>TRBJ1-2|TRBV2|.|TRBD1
CASSNLVGQGYGYTF
TGTGCCAGCAGTAATTTGGTGGGACAGGGCTATGGCTACACCTTC
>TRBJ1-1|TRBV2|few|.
CASRPDPTNTEAFF
TGTGCCAGCAGGCCAGATCCAACTAACACTGAAGCTTTCTTT
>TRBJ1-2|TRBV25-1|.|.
CASSDREYGYTF
TGTGCCAGCAGTGACAGGGAATATGGCTACACCTTC
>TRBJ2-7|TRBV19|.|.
CASSGGRIRHF
TGTGCCAGTAGTGGTGGGCGAATCAGACACTTC
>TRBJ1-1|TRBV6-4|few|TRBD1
CASTLFAGTGTEAFF
TGTGCCAGCACCTTATTCGCCGGGACAGGCACTGAAGCTTTCTTT
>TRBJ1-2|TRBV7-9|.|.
CASSLGPGRRLYGYTF
TGTGCCAGCAGCTTAGGGCCGGGCCGGAGACTCTATGGCTACACCTTC
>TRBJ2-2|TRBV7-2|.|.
CASSLAGAEAANTGELFF
TGTGCCAGCAGCTTAGCTGGTGCGGAGGCCGCGAACACCGGGGAGCTGTTTTTT
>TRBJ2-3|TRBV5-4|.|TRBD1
CASSLMTGGTDTQYF
TGTGCCAGCAGCCTGATGACAGGGGGCACAGATACGCAGTATTTT
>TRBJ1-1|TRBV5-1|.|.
CASSLRQNSNTEAFF
TGCGCCAGCAGCCTCCGACAGAATTCGAACACTGAAGCTTTCTTT
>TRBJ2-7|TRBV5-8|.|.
CASSSGLLQSEQYF
TGTGCCAGCAGCTCGGGACTCCTTCAGAGCGAGCAGTACTTC
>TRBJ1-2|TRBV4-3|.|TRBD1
CASSLGTASPGAGNTF
TGCGCCAGCAGCCTTGGGACAGCCAGCCCCGGTGCTGGGAACACCTTC
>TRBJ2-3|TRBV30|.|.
CAWSVLSLSDTQYF
TGTGCCTGGAGTGTACTGAGTTTGTCGGATACGCAGTATTTT
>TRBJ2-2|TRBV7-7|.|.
CASSSRLEGNTGELFF
TGTGCTAGCAGCTCCCGACTAGAGGGGAACACCGGGGAGCTGTTTTTT
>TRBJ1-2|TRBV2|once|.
CASKGDAAYGYTF
TGTGCCAGCAAGGGGGATGCCGCCTATGGCTACACCTTC
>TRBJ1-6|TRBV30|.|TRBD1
CACDRESSPLHF
TGTGCCTGCGACAGGGAATCTTCACCCCTCCACTTT
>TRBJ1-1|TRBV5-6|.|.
CASSLDLPLNTEAFF
TGTGCCAGCAGCTTGGACCTCCCATTGAACACTGAAGCTTTCTTT
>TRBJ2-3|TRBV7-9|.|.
CASSFSADTQYF
TGTGCCAGCAGCTTTTCGGCCGATACGCAGTATTTT
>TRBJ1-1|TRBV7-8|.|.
CASSYPDGTEAFF
TGTGCCAGCAGCTACCCAGACGGGACTGAAGCTTTCTTT